The 25 T cell receptor beta chains presented below share a single source sample, sequenced in a study of blood T cell repertoires in COVID-19. Repertoires were generated with immunoSEQ multiplex PCR, while TCRdb's copy carries only in-frame clones and drops some. The data hold about 100,000 clones, with 80% to 95% observed a single time. Sequences were obtained from peripheral blood. All receptors come from a man in his fifties with active COVID-19.

The V gene is TRBV25-1, the J gene TRBJ1-4; 7 bases are shared with TRBD1. This CDR3 is built from 14 residues. CDR1 and CDR2 (germline): MGHDK, SYGVNS. With 5 bases clipped from V and 7 bases from J, the junction kept 7 bases outside the gene matches. Written as DNA, the CDR3 is TGTGCCAGCAGTCAGTTTACAGGGGCTGAAAAACTGTTTTTT. It encodes CASSQFTGAEKLFF.

This clone has only one observation. Here the CDR3 reads CASRLSLREKLFF. In DNA form, the CDR3 reads TGTGCCAGCAGGTTATCATTGCGGGAAAAACTGTTTTTT. V and J are TRBV6-5 and TRBJ1-4; D not certain. CDR3 length: 13 amino acids. The germline V and J ends were trimmed by 6 bases and 8 bases, with 13 bases remaining between them. Germline V gives CDR1 MNHEY, CDR2 SVGAGI.

J is TRBJ2-2 and V is TRBV5-1, with 7 positions matching TRBD1. Germline V CDR1 and CDR2: SGHRS, YFSETQ. The CDR3 covers 13 residues. V trimming: 7 bases; J trimming: 4 bases; junction bases outside the gene matches: 4. The CDR3 region is CASSGTATGELFF. The DNA of the CDR3 is TGCGCCAGCTCCGGGACAGCCACCGGGGAGCTGTTTTTT.

This chain uses TRBV6-5 with TRBJ1-6; a possible D gene is TRBD1 (6 bases). This CDR3 spans 15 amino acids. The germline V and J ends were trimmed by 6 bases and 4 bases, with 13 bases remaining between them. Germline CDR1 MNHEY, CDR2 SVGAGI. The CDR3 nucleotides read TGTGCCAGCAGCCGACAGGACCCATATAATTCACCCCTCCACTTT. Amino acids: CASSRQDPYNSPLHF.

V usage is TRBV9 and J usage is TRBJ1-1; D unclear. The CDR3 sequence is 12 residues long. The V end lost 6 bases, the J end lost 7 bases, and 13 bases lay between the germline ends. CDR1 SGDLS and CDR2 YYNGEE come from the germline V gene. CDR3 coding DNA: TGTGCCAGCACCAGGACCGGGGATGAAGCTTTCTTT. Encoded protein: CASTRTGDEAFF.

J is TRBJ2-2 and V is TRBV6-5, with 10 nucleotides matching TRBD1. CDR1 MNHEY and CDR2 SVGAGI come from the germline V gene. Losses at the gene ends were 6 bases for V and 1 base for J; bases not matched to a gene: 2. The CDR3 has 15 amino acids. CDR3 sequence (DNA): TGTGCCAGCAGGGGGGACAGGGGGAACACCGGGGAGCTGTTTTTT. Translating it yields CASRGDRGNTGELFF.

The rearrangement joins TRBV5-4 to TRBJ2-7; D is possibly TRBD2 (5 bases). The CDR3 has 15 amino acids. V lost 5 bases, J lost 0 bases, and 15 bases lay in between. Germline V lookup: CDR1 SGHNT, CDR2 YYREEE (reference sequence). CDR3 DNA: TGTGCCAGCAGTCGCCGGGAAGGCCTCTCCTACGAGCAGTACGTC. This translates into CASSRREGLSYEQYV.

This CDR3 reads CASSLYTGTGGYDTQYF. CDR3 sequence (DNA): TGTGCCAGCAGCTTATATACCGGGACAGGGGGGTACGATACGCAGTATTTT. The chain recombines TRBV11-3 with TRBJ2-3, with TRBD1 matching over 11 bases. The CDR3 contains 17 residues. V gave up 2 bases and J gave up 6 bases; unmatched junction bases: 10. CDR1 is SGHNT and CDR2 is YENEEA in the germline V gene.

This chain uses TRBV4-1 with TRBJ1-2, with 7 bases matching TRBD1. The V gene's germline CDR1 is MGHRA and CDR2 YSYEKL. This CDR3 comprises 15 residues. Unmatched junction bases numbered 8, after V lost 2 bases and J lost 5 bases. The CDR3: CASSQLDRSRYGYTF. The CDR3 bases are TGCGCCAGCAGCCAATTGGACAGGTCTAGGTATGGCTACACCTTC.

This clone was counted a single time. This chain joins TRBV3-1 (or the pseudogene TRBV3-2) and TRBJ1-5, with 7 bases that match TRBD1. Germline trimming cut 4 bases from V and 4 bases from J; bases unmatched to any gene: 7. This CDR3 is 15 amino acids long. Germline loops: CDR1 LGHDT, CDR2 YNNKEL (reference sequence). DNA for the CDR3: TGTGCCAGCAGCCTTTCTGGGGACAGAAATCAGCCCCAGCATTTT. Translated, it gives CASSLSGDRNQPQHF.

The rearrangement joins TRBV5-1 to TRBJ1-1, with D possibly matching TRBD1 (5 bases). This CDR3 is built from 14 residues. Deletions cut 0 bases from V and 1 base from J, with 7 bases between. The V gene's germline CDR1 is SGHRS and CDR2 YFSETQ. In DNA form, the CDR3 reads TGCGCCAGCAGCTTGGGAGACAGGAACACTGAAGCTTTCTTT. This translates into CASSLGDRNTEAFF. Variable domain in full (rest from reference TRBV5-1 and TRBJ1-1): KAGVTQTPRYLIKTRGQQVTLSCSPISGHRSVSWYQQTPGQGLQFLFEYFSETQRNKGNFPGRFSGRQFSNSRSEMNVSTLELGDSALYLCASSLGDRNTEAFFGQGTRLTVV.

This chain joins TRBV5-6 and TRBJ2-1, with D unclear. The V end lost 4 bases, the J end lost 4 bases, and 3 bases lay between the germline ends. Germline CDR1 and CDR2: SGHDT and YYEEEE. CDR3 size: 11 residues. The CDR3 nucleotides read TGTGCCAGCAGCATATACAATGAGCAGTTCTTC. This gives the protein CASSIYNEQFF.

The V call is TRBV7-7, the J call TRBJ2-1, with TRBD2 matching 8 bases. CDR3 length: 16 amino acids. Germline V gene sequence: CDR1 SSHAT, CDR2 FNYEAQ (reference sequence). With V trimmed by 0 bases and J by 1 base, 2 bases remained unmatched. CDR3 amino acids: CASSLAPSGSYNEQFF. The CDR3 bases are TGTGCCAGCAGCTTAGCCCCTAGCGGGTCCTACAATGAGCAGTTCTTC. Drawing the rest from reference TRBV7-7 and TRBJ2-1, the complete variable domain is GAGVSQSPRYKVTKRGQDVTLRCDPISSHATLYWYQQALGQGPEFLTYFNYEAQPDKSGLPSDRFSAERPEGSISTLTIQRTEQRDSAMYRCASSLAPSGSYNEQFFGPGTRLTVL.

The gene calls are TRBV6-1 and TRBJ1-5; the D gene is possibly TRBD1 (6 bases). V gave up 0 bases and J gave up 6 bases, with 12 bases separating them. Germline CDR1 MNHNS, CDR2 SASEGT. The CDR3 is made up of 15 amino acids. The CDR3 bases are TGTGCCAGCAGTGAAGCGGGGGGGCGCGGTCAGCCCCAGCATTTT. It codes for CASSEAGGRGQPQHF.

The chain has TRBV5-6 and TRBJ2-5; 8 nucleotides line up with TRBD1. The CDR3 consists of 13 residues. Germline loops: CDR1 SGHDT, CDR2 YYEEEE. After removal of 3 bases from V and 5 bases from J, the junction contained 3 bases not matched to a gene. This chain's CDR3 is CASSWTGQETQYF. In DNA, the CDR3 is TGTGCCAGCAGCTGGACAGGGCAGGAGACCCAGTACTTC.

The CDR3 region is CASSLAKVSGEQFF. CDR3 bases: TGTGCCAGCAGCTTGGCGAAGGTTAGCGGTGAGCAGTTCTTC. The chain carries TRBV7-2 and TRBJ2-1, with a weak D call TRBD2 (6 bases). The CDR3 has 14 residues. Trimming stripped 3 bases from V and 9 bases from J, with 15 bases between. Germline V lookup: CDR1 SGHTA, CDR2 FQGNSA.

This rearrangement joins TRBV19 to TRBJ1-1; D is undetermined. Trimming removed 5 bases at V and 1 base at J, with 14 bases between. CDR1 is LNHDA, CDR2 SQIVND, per germline (reference sequence). The CDR3 contains 15 residues. Here the CDR3 reads CASSGLGTGNTEAFF. CDR3 nucleotides: TGTGCCAGTAGTGGACTGGGTACGGGGAACACTGAAGCTTTCTTT.

The chain carries TRBV6-2 or TRBV6-3 and TRBJ1-6; TRBD1 is a possible D gene (5 bases). V was cut by 2 bases and J by 9 bases, with 11 bases left in between. CDR1 and CDR2 (germline): MNHEY, SVGEGT. CDR3 size: 14 residues. This CDR3 reads CASSYGQGSSPLHF. The CDR3 nucleotides read TGTGCCAGCAGTTACGGGCAGGGAAGTTCACCCCTCCACTTT.

The chain combines TRBV6-5 with TRBJ1-4; D unclear. Germline V gives CDR1 MNHEY, CDR2 SVGAGI. The CDR3 has 14 amino acids. With 4 bases removed from V and 8 bases from J, the gap between germline ends came to 14 bases. CDR3 sequence: CASSSTATGEKLFF. As DNA, the CDR3 is TGTGCCAGCAGTTCGACGGCGACCGGGGAAAAACTGTTTTTT.

The chain combines TRBV7-9 with TRBJ2-5; 11 bases map to TRBD2. CDR1 and CDR2 from the germline V gene are SEHNR and FQNEAQ (reference sequence). The CDR3 runs 15 residues. Losses at the gene ends were 1 base for V and 5 bases for J; bases not matched to a gene: 3. For the CDR3, the DNA is TGTGCCAGCAGCTTAGGACTAGCGGGATCCGAGACCCAGTACTTC. It is translated as CASSLGLAGSETQYF.

The chain recombines TRBV19 with TRBJ1-5, with TRBD1 matching 8 bases. This CDR3 spans 14 amino acids. Germline CDR1 and CDR2: LNHDA and SQIVND (reference sequence). Losses at the gene ends were 6 bases for V and 6 bases for J; bases not matched to a gene: 7. The CDR3 protein is CASRGQGAPQPQHF. The CDR3 DNA reads TGTGCCAGTAGAGGACAGGGAGCTCCTCAGCCCCAGCATTTT.

The chain couples TRBV29-1 to TRBJ2-5; TRBD2 matches 10 bases. Germline V lookup: CDR1 SQVTM, CDR2 ANQGSEA. J was trimmed by 5 bases and V by 4 bases; bases with no gene match: 7. The CDR3 consists of 14 residues. In nucleotides, the CDR3 is TGCAGCGTTGGGCTAGCGGGGGCCGTGGAGACCCAGTACTTC. Amino acid sequence: CSVGLAGAVETQYF.

This chain connects TRBV28 to TRBJ2-7; 7 bases map to TRBD2. The junction had 7 bases not matched to a gene; V was cut back by 8 bases and J by 6 bases. The germline V gene encodes CDR1 MDHEN and CDR2 SYDVKM. The CDR3 loop spans 12 amino acids. The CDR3 sequence: CASRTRGSEQYV. In nucleotides, the CDR3 is TGTGCCAGCCGCACGCGGGGGTCCGAGCAGTACGTC.

The chain couples TRBV12-5 to TRBJ2-5, with 12 bases fitting TRBD2. Germline V gives CDR1 LGHNT, CDR2 FRNRAP. After removal of 6 bases from V and 14 bases from J, the junction contained 7 bases not matched to a gene. The CDR3 consists of 12 residues. CDR3 protein: CASGGGLAGFYF. CDR3 sequence (DNA): TGTGCTAGTGGGGGTGGACTAGCGGGGTTCTACTTC.

This chain connects TRBV29-1 to TRBJ1-1; D uncertain. In germline, CDR1 is SQVTM, CDR2 ANQGSEA. Trimming left V 5 bases short and J 0 bases short, with 10 bases between. The CDR3 has 13 residues. The CDR3 is CSVMISMNTEAFF. In nucleotides, the CDR3 is TGCAGCGTTATGATTAGCATGAACACTGAAGCTTTCTTT.